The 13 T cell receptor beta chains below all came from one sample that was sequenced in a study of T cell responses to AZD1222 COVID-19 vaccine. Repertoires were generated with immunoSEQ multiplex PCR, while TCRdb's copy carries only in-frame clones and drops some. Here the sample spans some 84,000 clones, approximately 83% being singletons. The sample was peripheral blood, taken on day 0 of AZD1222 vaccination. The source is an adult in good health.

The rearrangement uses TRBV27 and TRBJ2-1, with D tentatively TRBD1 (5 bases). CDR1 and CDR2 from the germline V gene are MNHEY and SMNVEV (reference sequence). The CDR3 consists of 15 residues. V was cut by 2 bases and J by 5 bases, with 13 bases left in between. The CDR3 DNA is TGTGCCAGCAGTTTAATGGGGCAGACGAACAATGAGCAGTTCTTC. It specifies CASSLMGQTNNEQFF.

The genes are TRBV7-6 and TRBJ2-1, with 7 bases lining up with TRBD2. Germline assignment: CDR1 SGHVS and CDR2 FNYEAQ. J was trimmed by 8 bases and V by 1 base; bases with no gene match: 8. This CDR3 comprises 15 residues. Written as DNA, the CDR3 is TGTGCCAGCAGCTTAGGGCTAGCGGAGGTATATGAGCAGTTCTTC. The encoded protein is CASSLGLAEVYEQFF.

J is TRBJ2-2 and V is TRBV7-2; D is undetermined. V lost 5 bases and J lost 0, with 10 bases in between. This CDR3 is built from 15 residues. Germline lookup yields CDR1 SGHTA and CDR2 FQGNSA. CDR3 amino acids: CASSATAANTGELFF. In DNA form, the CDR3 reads TGTGCCAGCAGCGCGACGGCCGCGAACACCGGGGAGCTGTTTTTT.

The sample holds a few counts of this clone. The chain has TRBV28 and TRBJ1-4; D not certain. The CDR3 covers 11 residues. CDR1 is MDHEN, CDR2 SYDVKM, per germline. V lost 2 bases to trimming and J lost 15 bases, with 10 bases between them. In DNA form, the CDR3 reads TGTGCCAGCAGTTTACAGCTCACAATGTTTTTT. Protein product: CASSLQLTMFF.

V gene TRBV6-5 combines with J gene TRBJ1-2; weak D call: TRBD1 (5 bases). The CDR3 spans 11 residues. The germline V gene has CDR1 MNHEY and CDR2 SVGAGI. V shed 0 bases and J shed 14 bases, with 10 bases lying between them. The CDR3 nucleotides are TGTGCCAGCAGTTACTCGGACAAAGTTACCTTC. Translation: CASSYSDKVTF.

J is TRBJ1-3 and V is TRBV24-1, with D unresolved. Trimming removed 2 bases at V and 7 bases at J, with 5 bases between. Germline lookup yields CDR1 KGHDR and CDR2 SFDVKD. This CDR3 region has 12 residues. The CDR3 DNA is TGTGCCACCAGTGATTCGGTCAACACCATATATTTT. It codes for CATSDSVNTIYF.

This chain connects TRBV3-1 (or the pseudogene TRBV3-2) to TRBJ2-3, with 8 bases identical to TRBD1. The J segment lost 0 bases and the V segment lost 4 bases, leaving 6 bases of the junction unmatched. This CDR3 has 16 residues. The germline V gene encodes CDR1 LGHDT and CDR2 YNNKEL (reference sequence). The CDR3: CASSLGTGSSTDTQYF. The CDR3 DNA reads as TGTGCCAGCAGCCTCGGGACAGGCTCTAGCACAGATACGCAGTATTTT.

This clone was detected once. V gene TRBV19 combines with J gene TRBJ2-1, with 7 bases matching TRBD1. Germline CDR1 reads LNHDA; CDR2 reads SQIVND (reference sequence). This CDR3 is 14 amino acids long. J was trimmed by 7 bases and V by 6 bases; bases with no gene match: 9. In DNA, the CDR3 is TGTGCCAGTAGCCCAATCGACAGGGATAATGAGCAGTTCTTC. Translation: CASSPIDRDNEQFF.

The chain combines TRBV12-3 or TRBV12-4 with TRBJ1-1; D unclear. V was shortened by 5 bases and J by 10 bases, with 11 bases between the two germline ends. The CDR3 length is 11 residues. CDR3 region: CASSRTGIAFF. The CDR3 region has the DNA TGTGCCAGCAGTCGGACGGGTATAGCTTTCTTT.

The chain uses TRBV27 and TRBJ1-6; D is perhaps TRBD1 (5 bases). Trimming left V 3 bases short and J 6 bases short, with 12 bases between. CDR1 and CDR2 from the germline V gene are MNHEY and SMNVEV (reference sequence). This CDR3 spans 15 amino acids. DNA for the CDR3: TGTGCCAGCAGTTTCAGGGACGGACTTAATTCACCCCTCCACTTT. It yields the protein CASSFRDGLNSPLHF.

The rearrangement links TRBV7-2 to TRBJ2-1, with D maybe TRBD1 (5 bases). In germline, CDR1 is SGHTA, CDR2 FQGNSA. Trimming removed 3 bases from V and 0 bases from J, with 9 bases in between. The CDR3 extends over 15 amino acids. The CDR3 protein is CASSLGPHSYNEQFF. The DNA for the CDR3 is TGTGCCAGCAGCTTGGGGCCGCACTCCTACAATGAGCAGTTCTTC.

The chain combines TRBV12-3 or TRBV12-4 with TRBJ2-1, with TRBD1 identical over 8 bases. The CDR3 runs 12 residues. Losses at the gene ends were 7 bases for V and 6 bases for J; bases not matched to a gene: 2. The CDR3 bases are TGTGCCAGCATCGACAGGGGCAATGAGCAGTTCTTC. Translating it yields CASIDRGNEQFF.

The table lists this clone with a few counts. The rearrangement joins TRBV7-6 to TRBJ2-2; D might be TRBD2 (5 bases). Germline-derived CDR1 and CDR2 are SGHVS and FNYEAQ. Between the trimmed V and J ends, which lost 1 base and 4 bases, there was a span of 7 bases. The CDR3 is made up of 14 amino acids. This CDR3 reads CASSLEGSTGELFF. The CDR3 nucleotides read TGTGCCAGCAGCTTAGAAGGGAGCACCGGGGAGCTGTTTTTT.